The 13 T cell receptor beta chains presented below share a single source sample, sequenced in a study of shared clonotypes between healthy human individuals. Sequencing was performed with immunoSEQ multiplex PCR; in TCRdb, only in-frame clones are kept and a portion is missing. The data show a few million clones, 90% to 95% seen once. The sequenced material came from naive CD4+ T cells sorted from blood. Subset: CD45RA+ positively selected. The receptors derive from a man younger than 35 in good health.

The chain joins TRBV7-3 to TRBJ1-2, with D perhaps matching TRBD1 (5 bases). Between the trimmed V and J ends, which lost 5 bases and 3 bases, there was a span of 16 bases. The length of the CDR3 is 15 residues. From germline, CDR1 is SGHTA and CDR2 FQGTGA. The CDR3 here is CASSQGGASDYGYTF. The CDR3 region has the DNA TGTGCCAGCAGCCAAGGAGGGGCCAGTGACTATGGCTACACCTTC.

The DNA for the CDR3 is TGTGCCAGCAGCTCCGGTAGCGGATCAGATACGCAGTATTTT. Its translation: CASSSGSGSDTQYF. This sequence joins TRBV7-9 and TRBJ2-3; D is possibly TRBD2 (6 bases). V lost 4 bases and J lost 4, with 12 bases in between. The CDR3 length is 14 residues. Per the germline V gene, CDR1 is SEHNR and CDR2 is FQNEAQ (reference sequence).

This clone appeared a single time. The J gene is TRBJ2-7, the V gene TRBV5-1, with a weak D call TRBD1 (6 bases). Trimming cost V 0 bases and J 4 bases, with 11 bases left between them. CDR3 size: 14 residues. Germline loops: CDR1 SGHRS, CDR2 YFSETQ. The chain's CDR3 is CASSLDRDKYEQYF. CDR3 DNA sequence: TGCGCCAGCAGCTTGGACAGGGACAAGTACGAGCAGTACTTC.

The rearrangement links TRBV7-2 to TRBJ2-7; a possible D gene is TRBD1 (5 bases). The CDR3 has 15 amino acids. Germline values: CDR1 SGHTA, CDR2 FQGNSA. Trimming took off 5 bases at V and 1 base at J, with 15 bases between the two ends. The CDR3 sequence: CASSPDRFLSYEQYF. CDR3 bases: TGTGCCAGCAGCCCCGACAGATTTCTGTCCTACGAGCAGTACTTC.

For this clone: The same CDR3 arises from other DNA sequences in this sample as well. V usage is TRBV18 and J usage is TRBJ2-7; D gene uncertain. There are 12 residues in the CDR3. The V end was cut by 4 bases, the J end by 5 bases, with 9 bases between. In germline, CDR1 is KGHSH, CDR2 LQKENI. Written as DNA, the CDR3 is TGTGCCAGCTCACGGCTTGGGGACGAGCAGTACTTC. Protein: CASSRLGDEQYF. Filled out from reference TRBV18 and TRBJ2-7, the complete variable domain reads NAGVMQNPRHLVRRRGQEARLRCSPMKGHSHVYWYRQLPEEGLKFMVYLQKENIIDESGMPKERFSAEFPKEGPSILRIQQVVRGDSAAYFCASSRLGDEQYFGPGTRLTVT.

The chain combines TRBV19 with TRBJ1-5; 11 bases match TRBD1. CDR1 and CDR2 (germline): LNHDA, SQIVND (reference sequence). This CDR3 has 17 residues. The J segment lost 2 bases and the V segment lost 3 bases, leaving 6 bases of the junction unmatched. As DNA, the CDR3 is TGTGCCAGTAGTATCCGGACAGGGGGCTTGGGCAATCAGCCCCAGCATTTT. This translates into CASSIRTGGLGNQPQHF.

The V gene is TRBV2, the J gene TRBJ1-1; D remains ambiguous. CDR1 and CDR2 (germline): SNHLY, FYNNEI. The germline V and J ends were trimmed by 3 bases and 1 base, with 6 bases remaining between them. The CDR3 has 13 amino acids. CDR3 residues: CASSDGQNTEAFF. Written as DNA, the CDR3 is TGTGCCAGCAGTGATGGCCAGAACACTGAAGCTTTCTTT. Together with reference TRBV2 and TRBJ1-1, the CDR3 gives the full variable domain: EPEVTQTPSHQVTQMGQEVILRCVPISNHLYFYWYRQILGQKVEFLVSFYNNEISEKSEIFDDQFSVERPDGSNFTLKIRSTKLEDSAMYFCASSDGQNTEAFFGQGTRLTVV.

CDR3 sequence (DNA): TGTGCCGGGGGTCGGGGGGATCGAAATCAGCCCCAGCATTTT. Encoded protein: CAGGRGDRNQPQHF. The chain carries TRBV28 and TRBJ1-5; D possibly corresponds to TRBD1 (5 bases). The CDR3 contains 14 residues. The germline gives CDR1 MDHEN, CDR2 SYDVKM. V was trimmed by 11 bases and J by 4 bases, leaving 18 bases between them. The complete variable domain, with remaining parts taken from reference TRBV28 and TRBJ1-5, reads DVKVTQSSRYLVKRTGEKVFLECVQDMDHENMFWYRQDPGLGLRLIYFSYDVKMKEKGDIPEGYSVSREKKERFSLILESASTNQTSMYLCAGGRGDRNQPQHFGDGTRLSIL.

This clone appeared once. This chain uses TRBV18 with TRBJ2-5; 8 bases are a match to TRBD2. Germline V CDR1 and CDR2: KGHSH, LQKENI. The J segment lost 5 bases and the V segment lost 6 bases, leaving 11 bases of the junction unmatched. The CDR3 is 15 amino acids. The CDR3 reads CASSPREASGETQYF. In DNA, the CDR3 is TGTGCCAGCTCGCCTAGGGAGGCTAGCGGGGAGACCCAGTACTTC. The full variable domain, rest sourced from reference TRBV18 and TRBJ2-5, is NAGVMQNPRHLVRRRGQEARLRCSPMKGHSHVYWYRQLPEEGLKFMVYLQKENIIDESGMPKERFSAEFPKEGPSILRIQQVVRGDSAAYFCASSPREASGETQYFGPGTRLLVL.

The gene calls are TRBV5-6 and TRBJ1-1, with 9 bases identical to TRBD1. Looked up from germline, CDR1 is SGHDT and CDR2 is YYEEEE. This CDR3 is 16 amino acids long. V gave up 2 bases and J gave up 3 bases; unmatched junction bases: 8. The CDR3 sequence is CASSFGTGGAYTEAFF. CDR3 bases: TGTGCCAGCAGCTTTGGAACAGGGGGCGCCTACACTGAAGCTTTCTTT.

This chain joins TRBV5-1 and TRBJ2-5, with 7 bases identical to TRBD1. Germline V gene data show CDR1 as SGHRS and CDR2 as YFSETQ. V was clipped by 0 bases and J by 6 bases; unmatched bases: 8. The CDR3 extends over 15 amino acids. The chain's CDR3 is CASSLGSTGQQTQYF. The CDR3 region has the DNA TGCGCCAGCAGCTTGGGGTCGACGGGACAGCAGACCCAGTACTTC.

The chain has TRBV11-3 and TRBJ2-3; 10 bases align to TRBD2. The CDR3 totals 16 residues. The germline CDR1 and CDR2 sequences are SGHNT and YENEEA. V lost 5 bases and J lost 4; bases outside the gene matches: 9. The CDR3 is CASSEGLAGAADTQYF. The CDR3 coding sequence is TGTGCCAGCAGCGAAGGTCTAGCGGGAGCAGCAGATACGCAGTATTTT.

The V call is TRBV11-3, the J call TRBJ2-1; 13 bases are shared with TRBD2. This CDR3 contains 16 residues. The germline gives CDR1 SGHNT, CDR2 YENEEA. After removal of 0 bases from V and 6 bases from J, the junction contained 2 bases not matched to a gene. The CDR3 here is CASSLEGTSGANEQFF. CDR3 in DNA: TGTGCCAGCAGCTTAGAAGGGACTAGCGGGGCCAATGAGCAGTTCTTC.